Listed below are T cell receptor beta chains from one sample, sequenced in a study of CD8+CD57+ T cells in acquired aplastic anemia. Each CDR3 protein gets one entry after TCRdb re-called the reads with MiXCR. The sample gives roughly 250,000 distinct CDR3 sequences, approximately 80% of which show up once; 40% to 55% is in the top ten. Sequenced material: sorted CD4+, CD8+, or CD8+CD57+ T cells (not recorded which) from PBMCs. These receptors originate from a human donor with aplastic anemia. Each CDR3 is given with its conserved first and last residue. The order of the fields is clone size, J gene, V gene, D gene, CDR3 protein, CDR3 DNA. A D gene is named only where the DNA matches it firmly. Expanded clones are given a class, and other clones once, few, many or no size at all.

size: .; J: TRBJ2-3; V: TRBV7-9; D: TRBD2; CDR3: CASSLAGGNTKQYF; DNA: TGTGCCAGCAGCTTGGCGGGAGGGAACACTAAACAGTATTTT
size: few; J: TRBJ2-5; V: TRBV6-1; D: TRBD2; CDR3: CASRLGEGQETQYF; DNA: TGTGCCAGTCGTCTGGGGGAGGGGCAAGAGACCCAGTACTTC
size: .; J: TRBJ2-3; V: TRBV7-2; D: .; CDR3: CASSFAAGPETLSF; DNA: TGTGCCAGCAGCTTTGCGGCAGGCCCGGAAACGCTTTCTTTT
size: .; J: TRBJ2-3; V: TRBV15; D: .; CDR3: CASSWARGHATQYF; DNA: TGTGCCAGCAGCTGGGCTCGTGGGCACGCTACGCAGTATTTT
size: .; J: TRBJ1-6; V: TRBV7-2; D: .; CDR3: CASSLSSYNASLHF; DNA: TGTGCCAGCAGCCTGAGTTCCTATAATGCCTCCCTCCACTTT
size: .; J: TRBJ2-7; V: TRBV2; D: .; CDR3: CASGVGGAYTQYF; DNA: TGTGCCAGCGGGGTCGGGGGCGCCTATACGCAGTACTTC
size: .; J: TRBJ2-1; V: TRBV7-2; D: TRBD1; CDR3: CASSFQGTGGQVFQFF; DNA: TGTGCCAGCAGCTTCCAAGGAACGGGTGGACAGGTCTTCCAGTTCTTC
size: .; J: TRBJ2-7; V: TRBV5-6; D: .; CDR3: CASSLDLRGAEQYF; DNA: TGTGCCAGCAGCTTAGATCTGAGGGGGGCCGAGCAGTACTTC
size: .; J: TRBJ2-1; V: TRBV7-3; D: .; CDR3: CASTWAVRECF; DNA: TGTGCCAGCACCTGGGCGGTTAGGGAGTGCTTC
size: .; J: TRBJ2-5; V: TRBV7-4; D: .; CDR3: CAGRGARDTSSF; DNA: TGTGCCGGCAGGGGGGCTAGGGATACTTCGTCCTTC
size: .; J: TRBJ1-1; V: TRBV7-9; D: TRBD1; CDR3: CASSLSGQPETQSFF; DNA: TGTGCCAGCAGCTTATCGGGACAGCCAGAGACCCAGTCCTTCTTT
size: few; J: TRBJ2-3; V: TRBV19; D: TRBD2; CDR3: CASSLAGGPDKEYF; DNA: TGTGCCAGTAGTTTAGCGGGAGGTCCCGATAAGGAGTATTTT
size: .; J: TRBJ1-1; V: TRBV7-2; D: .; CDR3: CASSLAVTPDTQSFF; DNA: TGTGCCAGCAGCTTAGCGGTGACACCCGACACTCAATCTTTCTTT
size: .; J: TRBJ2-3; V: TRBV14; D: .; CDR3: CASSQRGGPDTQYF; DNA: TGTGCCAGCAGCCAACGGGGTGGGCCCGATACGCAGTATTTT
size: .; J: TRBJ2-1; V: TRBV9; D: .; CDR3: CASSLVAWGNGEFF; DNA: .
size: .; J: TRBJ1-4; V: TRBV5-5; D: .; CDR3: CASSQYRGLNEKLFF; DNA: TGCGCCAGCAGCCAATATAGGGGTCTTAATGAAAAACTGTTTTTT
size: .; J: TRBJ2-1; V: TRBV2; D: TRBD2; CDR3: CASNLAGGGNEQFF; DNA: TGTGCCAGCAACCTAGCGGGGGGAGGAAATGAGCAGTTCTTC
size: .; J: TRBJ2-3; V: TRBV7-9; D: .; CDR3: CAREDGIKDTQYF; DNA: TGTGCCAGAGAGGACGGTATCAAAGATACGCAGTATTTT
size: .; J: TRBJ1-6; V: TRBV11-1; D: TRBD1; CDR3: CASSLDRANSPLHF; DNA: TGTGCCAGCAGTTTAGACAGGGCAAATTCACCCCTCCACTTT
size: .; J: TRBJ2-3; V: TRBV5-4; D: .; CDR3: CASSFTGSSDTQYF; DNA: TGTGCCAGCAGCTTTACTGGCAGTTCAGATACGCAGTATTTT
size: .; J: TRBJ1-1; V: TRBV9; D: .; CDR3: CASSLALNANSEAFF; DNA: TGTGCCAGCAGCTTAGCCCTGAACGCAAACTCTGAAGCTTTCTTT
size: .; J: TRBJ1-5; V: TRBV5-1; D: .; CDR3: CASSATERKLPQHF; DNA: TGCGCCAGCAGCGCTACCGAGAGGAAGCTGCCCCAGCATTTT
size: .; J: TRBJ2-3; V: TRBV5-6; D: .; CDR3: CASSLERGGLDTQYF; DNA: TGTGCCAGCAGCTTGGAGAGGGGGGGGCTGGATACGCAGTATTTT
size: .; J: TRBJ1-1; V: TRBV19; D: .; CDR3: CASSRAAGHRNTEAFF; DNA: TGTGCCAGTAGTAGAGCAGCGGGACACAGAAACACTGAAGCTTTCTTT
size: many; J: TRBJ2-3; V: TRBV5-5; D: TRBD2; CDR3: CASSWGGVGTDTQYF; DNA: TGTGCCAGCAGCTGGGGAGGGGTAGGCACAGATACGCAGTATTTT
size: .; J: TRBJ2-3; V: TRBV7-9; D: .; CDR3: CASSLDTPEAFYYF; DNA: TGTGCCAGCAGCTTAGACACACCTGAAGCTTTCTATTATTTT
size: .; J: TRBJ2-4; V: TRBV5-6; D: .; CDR3: CASSLGENGDIQYF; DNA: TGTGCCAGCAGCTTGGGGGAGAACGGGGACATTCAGTACTTC
size: .; J: TRBJ2-7; V: TRBV4-1; D: .; CDR3: CASSTRDGAYEQYF; DNA: TGCGCCAGCAGCACCCGGGACGGAGCCTACGAGCAGTACTTC
size: once; J: TRBJ1-1; V: TRBV7-6; D: .; CDR3: CASSCATGTKTEAFF; DNA: TGTGCCAGCAGCTGCGCTACAGGGACGAAAACTGAAGCTTTCTTT
size: .; J: TRBJ1-2; V: TRBV20-1; D: .; CDR3: CSASTGSLEGYTF; DNA: TGCAGTGCTAGTACGGGGTCCTTAGAGGGCTACACCTTC
size: .; J: TRBJ2-3; V: TRBV7-9; D: .; CDR3: CASSLRGQMNTKAYF; DNA: TGTGCCAGCAGCTTAAGGGGTCAGATGAACACTAAAGCTTATTTT
size: .; J: TRBJ2-3; V: TRBV2; D: TRBD2; CDR3: CASSVGGGPEQLFF; DNA: TGTGCCAGCAGTGTTGGGGGGGGTCCTGAGCAGTTGTTCTTT
size: .; J: TRBJ2-3; V: TRBV7-8; D: .; CDR3: CASSSGVTQYF; DNA: TGTGCCAGCAGCTCCGGGGTTACGCAGTATTTT
size: .; J: TRBJ2-3; V: TRBV15; D: .; CDR3: CASSRGGGRDTQYF; DNA: TGTGCCAGCAGCAGGGGGGGCGGCCGCGATACGCAGTATTTT
size: .; J: TRBJ2-3; V: TRBV7-4; D: .; CDR3: CASSLGESGKNSPYF; DNA: TGTGCCAGCAGCTTGGGGGAGAGCGGCAAAAATTCACCCTATTTT
size: once; J: TRBJ2-1; V: TRBV7-8; D: TRBD2; CDR3: CASSDAGVHEQHF; DNA: TGTGCCAGCAGTGATGCGGGGGTTCATGAGCAGCACTTC
size: few; J: TRBJ2-3; V: TRBV7-9; D: .; CDR3: CASSLEPTPYYEQYF; DNA: TGTGCCAGCAGCTTAGAACCAACACCGTACTATGAGCAGTATTTT
size: .; J: TRBJ1-2; V: TRBV24-1; D: .; CDR3: CATSVTGYGYTF; DNA: TGTGCCACCTCCGTAACAGGATATGGCTACACCTTC
size: .; J: TRBJ2-7; V: TRBV5-6; D: .; CDR3: CASSLGEGEFTYEQYF; DNA: TGTGCCAGCAGCTTGGGGGAGGGGGAATTCACCTACGAGCAGTACTTC
size: few; J: TRBJ2-3; V: TRBV15; D: .; CDR3: CATSSKGGDTQYF; DNA: TGTGCCACCAGCAGTAAGGGTGGGGATACGCAGTATTTT
size: few; J: TRBJ2-1; V: TRBV5-5; D: TRBD1; CDR3: CASSLDRGSYNEQFF; DNA: TGTGCCAGCAGCTTGGACAGGGGATCCTACAATGAGCAGTTCTTC
size: .; J: TRBJ2-1; V: TRBV9; D: .; CDR3: CASSEGADTQYFF; DNA: TGTGCCAGCAGCGAAGGGGCAGATACGCAGTATTTTTTC
size: many; J: TRBJ2-2; V: TRBV2; D: .; CDR3: CASSRQGGITGELFF; DNA: TGTGCCAGCAGCCGGCAGGGTGGTATCACCGGGGAGCTGTTTTTT
size: .; J: TRBJ1-2; V: TRBV7-9; D: .; CDR3: CASRPGTLYGYTF; DNA: TGTGCCAGCAGACCCGGGACACTCTATGGCTACACCTTC
size: few; J: TRBJ1-5; V: TRBV4-2; D: TRBD1; CDR3: CVSSQDRAGGQPQHF; DNA: TGTGTCAGCAGCCAAGATCGGGCAGGGGGTCAGCCCCAGCATTTT
size: .; J: TRBJ2-5; V: TRBV7-3; D: .; CDR3: CASSIGSDTQNFYF; DNA: TGTGCCAGCAGCATAGGGTCAGATACGCAGAATTTTTACTTC
size: .; J: TRBJ1-1; V: TRBV7-3; D: .; CDR3: CASSLEPYKNEQFFF; DNA: TGCGCCAGCAGCTTAGAGCCGTACAAGAATGAGCAGTTTTTCTTT
size: .; J: TRBJ2-1; V: TRBV7-9; D: .; CDR3: CASSRDCRYGANVF; DNA: TGTGCCAGCAGCCGGGACTGTCGCTACGGGGCCAACGTCTTC
size: .; J: TRBJ2-3; V: TRBV19; D: .; CDR3: CASSARDTDTLYF; DNA: TGTGCCAGTAGTGCACGGGACACCGATACGCTGTATTTT
size: .; J: TRBJ2-3; V: TRBV10-3; D: TRBD2; CDR3: CAISDGGDTDTQYF; DNA: TGTGCCATCAGTGATGGGGGGGACACAGATACGCAGTATTTT
size: .; J: TRBJ2-3; V: TRBV5-1; D: .; CDR3: CASSVGGIHTSTDTQYF; DNA: TGCGCCAGCAGCGTGGGGGGAATTCATACCAGCACAGATACGCAGTATTTT
size: few; J: TRBJ2-4; V: TRBV11-3; D: .; CDR3: CASSLERDGHVF; DNA: TGTGCCAGCAGCTTGGAGAGGGACGGGCACGTATTC